This T cell receptor (beta chain) was sequenced during a study of control samples from healthy donors and cancer patients (dated by TCRdb to between 2020 and 2021). Receptors were amplified or captured by the immunoSEQ multiplex PCR assay. Imported from immuneACCESS, the table was reduced by TCRdb to in-frame sequences with V and J called. These copies leave out some clones; in studies compared against another copy, an unresolved V gene accounts for under half, and the cause of the remainder is not known. In this sample the table shows some 94,000 clones, around nine tenths of which occur a single time. The top ten hold under 10% of the sample. Note on this clone: No antigen is known for it. Base quality data are lacking; no much larger clone is found one base away.

The junction carries 17 bases between V and J, which are trimmed by 5 bases and 10 bases respectively. The germline V gene encodes CDR1 SGHTA and CDR2 FQGNSA. The CDR3 numbers 14 residues from cysteine through phenylalanine. The kept DNA is CDR3 alone, 42 bases in frame from the first base. This chain is built from TRBV7-2 and TRBJ1-4, with a tentative D gene TRBD1 over 5 matching bases. This TCR was sampled from a woman aged 45-65 years with colorectal cancer. The sequenced sample was PBMCs. The CDR3 region has the sequence CASSQGGVRGKLFF. DNA sequence: TGTGCCAGCAGCCAGGGCGGGGTTCGGGGAAAACTGTTTTTT. Beyond the CDR3, the reference TRBV7-2 and TRBJ1-4 genes provide the residues; the full variable domain reads: GAGVSQSPSNKVTEKGKDVELRCDPISGHTALYWYRQSLGQGLEFLIYFQGNSAPDKSGLPSDRFSAERTGGSVSTLTIQRTQQEDSAVYLCASSQGGVRGKLFFGSGTQLSVL.